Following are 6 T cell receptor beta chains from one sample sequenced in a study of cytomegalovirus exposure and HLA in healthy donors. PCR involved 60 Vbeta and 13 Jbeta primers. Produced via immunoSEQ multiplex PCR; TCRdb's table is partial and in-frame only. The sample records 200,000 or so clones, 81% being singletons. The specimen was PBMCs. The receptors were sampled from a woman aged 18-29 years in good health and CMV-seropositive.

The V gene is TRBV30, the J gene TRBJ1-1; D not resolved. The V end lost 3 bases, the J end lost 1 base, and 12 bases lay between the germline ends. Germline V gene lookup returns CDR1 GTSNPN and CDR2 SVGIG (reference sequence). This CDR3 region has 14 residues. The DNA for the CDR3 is TGTGCCTGGAGCGCCGGACGGGAGAACACTGAAGCTTTCTTT. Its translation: CAWSAGRENTEAFF.

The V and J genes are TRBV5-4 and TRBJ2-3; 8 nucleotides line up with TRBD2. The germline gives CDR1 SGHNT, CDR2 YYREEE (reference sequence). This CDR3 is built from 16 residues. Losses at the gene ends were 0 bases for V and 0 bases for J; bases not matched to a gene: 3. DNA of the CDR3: TGTGCCAGCAGCTTGGCGGGGGGGCAAAGCACAGATACGCAGTATTTT. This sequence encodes CASSLAGGQSTDTQYF. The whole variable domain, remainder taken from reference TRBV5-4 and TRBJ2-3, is ETGVTQSPTHLIKTRGQQVTLRCSSQSGHNTVSWYQQALGQGPQFIFQYYREEENGRGNFPPRFSGLQFPNYSSELNVNALELDDSALYLCASSLAGGQSTDTQYFGPGTRLTVL.

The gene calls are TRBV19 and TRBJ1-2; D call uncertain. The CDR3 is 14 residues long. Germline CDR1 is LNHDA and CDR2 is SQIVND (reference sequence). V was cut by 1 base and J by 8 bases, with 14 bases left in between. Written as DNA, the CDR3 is TGTGCCAGTAGTATAGGAGGCAGCCTGATAGGCTACACCTTC. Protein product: CASSIGGSLIGYTF.

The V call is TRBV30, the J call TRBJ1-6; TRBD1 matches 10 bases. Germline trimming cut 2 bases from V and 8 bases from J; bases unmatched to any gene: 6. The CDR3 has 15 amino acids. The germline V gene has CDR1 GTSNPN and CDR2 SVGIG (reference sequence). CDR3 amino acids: CAWSRRGTGDSPLHF. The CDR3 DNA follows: TGTGCCTGGAGTCGACGGGGGACAGGGGATTCACCCCTCCACTTT.

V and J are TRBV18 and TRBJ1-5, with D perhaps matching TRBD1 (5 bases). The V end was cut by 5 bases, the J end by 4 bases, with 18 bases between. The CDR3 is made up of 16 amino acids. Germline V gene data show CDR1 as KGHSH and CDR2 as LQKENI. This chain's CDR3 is CASSSGIRDRNQPQHF. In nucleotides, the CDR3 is TGTGCCAGCTCATCAGGGATCAGGGATCGGAATCAGCCCCAGCATTTT.

CDR3 residues: CASSTGKRDYEQYF. CDR3 sequence (DNA): TGTGCCAGTAGTACTGGGAAACGGGACTACGAGCAGTACTTC. V gene TRBV19 combines with J gene TRBJ2-7, with D maybe TRBD2 (5 bases). Germline lookup yields CDR1 LNHDA and CDR2 SQIVND (reference sequence). The V end lost 4 bases, the J end lost 3 bases, and 13 bases lay between the germline ends. This CDR3 contains 14 residues.